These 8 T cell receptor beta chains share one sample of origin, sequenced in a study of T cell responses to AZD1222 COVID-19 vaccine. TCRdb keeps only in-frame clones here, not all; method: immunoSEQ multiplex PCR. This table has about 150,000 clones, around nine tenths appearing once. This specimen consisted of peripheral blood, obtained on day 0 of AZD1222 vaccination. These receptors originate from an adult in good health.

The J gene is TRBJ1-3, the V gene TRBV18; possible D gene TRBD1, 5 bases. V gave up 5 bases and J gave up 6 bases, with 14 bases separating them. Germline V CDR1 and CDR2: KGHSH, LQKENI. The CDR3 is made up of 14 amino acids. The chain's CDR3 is CASSSSGPLNTIYF. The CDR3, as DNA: TGTGCCAGCTCAAGCTCGGGGCCTCTAAACACCATATATTTT.

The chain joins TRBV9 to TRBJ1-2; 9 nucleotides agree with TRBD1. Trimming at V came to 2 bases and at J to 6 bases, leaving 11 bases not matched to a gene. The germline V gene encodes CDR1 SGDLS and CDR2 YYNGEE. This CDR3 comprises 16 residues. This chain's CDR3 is CASSVATTGGANGYTF. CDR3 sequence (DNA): TGTGCCAGCAGCGTGGCGACTACAGGGGGCGCGAATGGCTACACCTTC.

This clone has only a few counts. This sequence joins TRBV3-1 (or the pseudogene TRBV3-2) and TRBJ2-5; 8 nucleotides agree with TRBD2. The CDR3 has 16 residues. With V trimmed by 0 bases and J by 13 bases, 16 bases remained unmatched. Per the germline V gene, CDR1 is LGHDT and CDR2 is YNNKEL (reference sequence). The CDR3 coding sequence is TGTGCCAGCAGCCAAGAGGTTTTGGCGGGAGGCCTCCACCCGTACTTC. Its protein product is CASSQEVLAGGLHPYF.

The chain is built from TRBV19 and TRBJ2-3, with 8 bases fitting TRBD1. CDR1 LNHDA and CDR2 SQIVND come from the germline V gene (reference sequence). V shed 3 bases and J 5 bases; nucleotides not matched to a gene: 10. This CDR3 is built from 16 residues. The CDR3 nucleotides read TGTGCCAGTAGTATGTTATCAGGGGGCCGGGGAGATACGCAGTATTTT. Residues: CASSMLSGGRGDTQYF.

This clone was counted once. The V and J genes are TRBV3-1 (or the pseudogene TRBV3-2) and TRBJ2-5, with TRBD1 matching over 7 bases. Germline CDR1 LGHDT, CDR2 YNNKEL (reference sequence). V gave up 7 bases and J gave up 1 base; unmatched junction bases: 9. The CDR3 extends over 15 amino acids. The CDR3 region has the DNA TGTGCCAGCACTAGACTGGGACAGACCCAAGAGACCCAGTACTTC. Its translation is CASTRLGQTQETQYF.

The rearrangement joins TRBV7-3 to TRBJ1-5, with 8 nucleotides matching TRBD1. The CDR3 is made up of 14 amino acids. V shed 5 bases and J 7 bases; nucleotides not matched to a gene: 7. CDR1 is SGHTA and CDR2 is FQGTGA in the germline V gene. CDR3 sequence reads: CASSPQGAGQPQHF. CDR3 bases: TGTGCCAGCAGCCCCCAGGGGGCTGGGCAGCCCCAGCATTTT.

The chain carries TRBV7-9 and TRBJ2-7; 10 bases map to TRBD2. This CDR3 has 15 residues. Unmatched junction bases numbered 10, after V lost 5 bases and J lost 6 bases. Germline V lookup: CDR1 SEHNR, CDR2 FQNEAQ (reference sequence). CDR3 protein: CASSPYSGGSAEQYF. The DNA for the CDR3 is TGTGCCAGCAGCCCTTATAGCGGGGGGTCCGCCGAGCAGTACTTC.

Here the CDR3 DNA reads TGTGCCAGCAGCCCCGGGGGCGGCGCCTACAATGAGCAGTTCTTC. The encoded protein is CASSPGGGAYNEQFF. The chain has TRBV3-1 (or the pseudogene TRBV3-2) and TRBJ2-1; either TRBD1 or TRBD2 may fit D (6 bases each). Germline V gives CDR1 LGHDT, CDR2 YNNKEL (reference sequence). Trimming left V 4 bases short and J 2 bases short, with 12 bases between. CDR3 length: 15 amino acids.